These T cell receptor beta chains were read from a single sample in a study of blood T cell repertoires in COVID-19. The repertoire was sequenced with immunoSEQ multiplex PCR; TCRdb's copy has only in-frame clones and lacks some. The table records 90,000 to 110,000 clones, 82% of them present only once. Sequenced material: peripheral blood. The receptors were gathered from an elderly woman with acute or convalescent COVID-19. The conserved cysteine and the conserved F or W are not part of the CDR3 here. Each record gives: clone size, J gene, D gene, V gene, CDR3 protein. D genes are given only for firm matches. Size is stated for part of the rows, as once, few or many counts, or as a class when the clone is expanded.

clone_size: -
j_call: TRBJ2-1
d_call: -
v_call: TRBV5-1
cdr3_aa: ASSLGAGLENEQF

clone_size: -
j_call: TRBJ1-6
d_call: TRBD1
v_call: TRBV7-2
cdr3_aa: ASSPRDRDNSPLH

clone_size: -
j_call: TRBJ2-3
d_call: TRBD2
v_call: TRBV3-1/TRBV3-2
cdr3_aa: ASSQDRGGRAGKDTQY

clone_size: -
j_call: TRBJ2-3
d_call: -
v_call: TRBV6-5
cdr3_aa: ASSSSTLRADTQY

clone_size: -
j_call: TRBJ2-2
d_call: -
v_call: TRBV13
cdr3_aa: ASSLAGRRATGELF

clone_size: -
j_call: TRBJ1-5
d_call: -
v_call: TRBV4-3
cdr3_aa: ASSQDRLNQPQH

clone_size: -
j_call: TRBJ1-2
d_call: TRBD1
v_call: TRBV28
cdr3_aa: ASTEVGQGNYGYT

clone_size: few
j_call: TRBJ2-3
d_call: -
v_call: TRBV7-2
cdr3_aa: ASSPSRRGADTQY

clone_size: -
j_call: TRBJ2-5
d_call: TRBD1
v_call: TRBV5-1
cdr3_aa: ASSSTGTDETQY

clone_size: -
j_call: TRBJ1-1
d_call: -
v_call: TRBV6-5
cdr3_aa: ASSSHQGRTEAF

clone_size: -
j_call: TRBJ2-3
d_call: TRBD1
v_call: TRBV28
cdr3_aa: ASSSGTGVDTQY

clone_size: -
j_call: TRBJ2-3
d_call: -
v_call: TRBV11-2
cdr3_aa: ASSHVSGAQY

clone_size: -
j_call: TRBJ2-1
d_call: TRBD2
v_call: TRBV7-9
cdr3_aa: ASSLARLAGDGEQF

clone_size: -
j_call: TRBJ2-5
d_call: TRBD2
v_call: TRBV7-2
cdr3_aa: ASTQRGTSGTMGGETQY

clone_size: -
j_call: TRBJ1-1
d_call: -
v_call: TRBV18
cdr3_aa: ASSPFTGSSTEAF

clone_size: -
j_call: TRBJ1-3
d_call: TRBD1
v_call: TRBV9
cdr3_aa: ASNPGRGLLGNTIY

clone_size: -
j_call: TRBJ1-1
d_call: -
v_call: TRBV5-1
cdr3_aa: ASSLFRGTEAF

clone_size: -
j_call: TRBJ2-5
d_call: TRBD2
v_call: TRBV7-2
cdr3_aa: ASSFIAGGGLETQY

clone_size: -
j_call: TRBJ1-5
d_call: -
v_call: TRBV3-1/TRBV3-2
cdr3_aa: ASTQGTTNNQPQH

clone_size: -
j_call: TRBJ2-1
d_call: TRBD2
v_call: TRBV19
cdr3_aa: ASRLAGAYNEQF

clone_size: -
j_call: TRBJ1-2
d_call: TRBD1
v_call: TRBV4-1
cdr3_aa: ASSRGQGFYGYT

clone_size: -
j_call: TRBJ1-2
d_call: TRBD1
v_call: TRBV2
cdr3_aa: ASRPSGTGGYGYT

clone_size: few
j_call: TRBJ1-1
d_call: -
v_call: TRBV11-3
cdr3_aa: ASSSQGFTEAF

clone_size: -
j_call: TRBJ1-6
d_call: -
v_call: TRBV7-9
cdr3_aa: ASSVGRESPLH

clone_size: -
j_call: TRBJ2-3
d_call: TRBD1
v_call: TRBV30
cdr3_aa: AWSVLQILGTGVTDTQY

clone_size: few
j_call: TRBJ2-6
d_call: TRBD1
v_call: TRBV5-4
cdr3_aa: ASSQPGQGANVLT

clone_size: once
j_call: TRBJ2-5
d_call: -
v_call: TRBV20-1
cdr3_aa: SASWRWETQY